This TCR beta chain is from a study of blood T cells in healthy people across ages. For the second PCR, which ran for about 7 to 11 cycles, a sample-barcoded 5' primer and a J-beta primer mix were used. From the 5' RACE reads, TCRdb called clonotypes with MiXCR, one entry per CDR3 protein. Among approximately 1,700,000 distinct CDR3 sequences listed, about 39% were seen once. This clonotype has more than one count but fewer than ten. V lost 3 bases and J 4 bases, leaving 14 bases between the germline ends. CDR1 SGHRS and CDR2 YFSETQ come from the germline V gene. The CDR3 is 15 amino acids. The sequence was collected from a human donor in good health. The source material was blood. The chain combines TRBV5-1 with TRBJ2-1; D is possibly TRBD1 (6 bases). CDR3 amino acids: CASSSGQRLYNEQFF. Written as DNA, the CDR3 is TGCGCCAGCAGCTCCGGACAGCGTTTGTACAATGAGCAGTTCTTC. The full variable domain, completed using reference TRBV5-1 and TRBJ2-1, is KAGVTQTPRYLIKTRGQQVTLSCSPISGHRSVSWYQQTPGQGLQFLFEYFSETQRNKGNFPGRFSGRQFSNSRSEMNVSTLELGDSALYLCASSSGQRLYNEQFFGPGTRLTVL.